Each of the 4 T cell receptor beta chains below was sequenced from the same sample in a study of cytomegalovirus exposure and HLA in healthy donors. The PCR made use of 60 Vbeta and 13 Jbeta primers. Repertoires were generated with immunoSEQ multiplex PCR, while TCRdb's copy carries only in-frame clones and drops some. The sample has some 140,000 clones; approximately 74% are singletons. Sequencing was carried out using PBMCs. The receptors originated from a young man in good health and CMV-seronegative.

The CDR3 here is CASSGDRGYGYTF. The CDR3 coding sequence is TGTGCCAGCAGTGGGGACAGGGGCTATGGCTACACCTTC. J is TRBJ1-2 and V is TRBV6-1, with 10 positions matching TRBD1. V lost 4 bases to trimming and J lost 4 bases; unmatched junction nucleotides: 0. CDR1 is MNHNS, CDR2 SASEGT, per germline. The CDR3 covers 13 residues.

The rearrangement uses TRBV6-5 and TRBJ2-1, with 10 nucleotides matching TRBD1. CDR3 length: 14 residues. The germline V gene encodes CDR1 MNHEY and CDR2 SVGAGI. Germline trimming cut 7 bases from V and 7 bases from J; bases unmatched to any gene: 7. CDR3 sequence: CASNRDRGPNEQFF. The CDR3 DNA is TGTGCCAGCAACCGGGACAGGGGACCGAATGAGCAGTTCTTC.

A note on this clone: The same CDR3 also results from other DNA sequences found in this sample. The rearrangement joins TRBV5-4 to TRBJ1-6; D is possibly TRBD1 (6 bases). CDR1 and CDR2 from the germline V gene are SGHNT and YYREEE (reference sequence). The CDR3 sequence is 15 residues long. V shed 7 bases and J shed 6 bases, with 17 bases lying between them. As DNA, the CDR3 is TGTGCCAGCTCGTATGCCAGGGGTAGTAATTCACCCCTCCACTTT. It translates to CASSYARGSNSPLHF.

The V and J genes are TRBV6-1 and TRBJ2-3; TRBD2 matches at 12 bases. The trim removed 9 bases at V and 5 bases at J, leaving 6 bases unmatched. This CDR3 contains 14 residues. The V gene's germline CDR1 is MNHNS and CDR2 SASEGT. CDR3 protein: CASLTSGGRDTQYF. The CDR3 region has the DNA TGTGCCAGTCTGACTAGCGGGGGCCGAGATACGCAGTATTTT.